Sequencing of this T cell receptor beta chain was carried out in a study of T-cell memory formation after mild COVID-19. TCRdb redid the calling of the 5' RACE reads with MiXCR, one entry per CDR3 protein. The sample holds roughly 600,000 distinct CDR3 sequences, 15% to 20% seen once. V shed 5 bases, J shed 0 bases, and the junction held 7 bases outside the gene matches. The CDR3 consists of 16 residues. General study points: CM and EM subsets held most contracting CD4+ clones; EMRA held CD8+ ones.

This clonotype was seen a handful of times. Its specificity is unknown. Specimen: PBMCs or a T cell subset sorted from them (not recorded which). The rearrangement links TRBV12-3 or TRBV12-4 to TRBJ2-1; 7 bases are a match to TRBD2. The clonotype was recovered from an adult woman who had mild COVID-19 (a few samples of this study predate the infection). Cell type and time point are not known. The CDR3 reads CASSPSGLVSYNEQFF. CDR3 DNA: TGTGCCAGCAGTCCCTCCGGACTAGTCTCCTACAATGAGCAGTTCTTC.